This T cell receptor (beta chain) comes out of a study of shared clonotypes between healthy human individuals. Overall study: Each donor contributed plates that comprised three CD4 naive, three CD4 memory, two CD8 naive and one CD8 memory. Regarding the study as a whole: Clonotypes shared by all four sorted-subset donors had higher generation probabilities than non-shared clonotypes. Sharing across four donors was highest in naive CD4 (around 5%) and lowest in memory CD8 (around 0.4%).

All participating donors were Caucasian adults from Nashville, Tennessee. Sequencing used immunoSEQ multiplex PCR; TCRdb keeps in-frame clones, though not all of them. Altogether approximately 1,500,000 clones are present, under 99% being singletons, with the ten largest covering about 0.42%. Concerning this clone: Its matching antigen is unknown.

The specimen sequenced was naive CD4+ T cells sorted from blood. The sample's subset: CD45RA+ positively selected. This receptor was taken from a man aged 25-45 years in good health.

The CDR3 region is CASSAEPGELFF. DNA of the CDR3: TGTGCCAGCTCGGCAGAACCCGGGGAGCTGTTTTTT. The V and J genes are TRBV2 and TRBJ2-2, with D hard to call. V lost 8 bases, J lost 6 bases, and 10 bases lay in between. Germline CDR1 SNHLY, CDR2 FYNNEI. The CDR3 sequence is 12 residues long.